The 16 T cell receptor beta chains in this list originate from one sample, sequenced in a study of beta chain features in type 1 diabetes. Expressed TCRB transcripts were sequenced, since all the RNA that had been isolated was reverse transcribed. TCRdb's table, derived via immunoSEQ multiplex PCR, lists solely in-frame clones and lacks some. The sample shows more than 150,000 clones, 10% to 15% of them seen only once. The sequenced material came from central memory CD4+ T cells from blood. The receptors stem from a woman aged 18-35 years in good health.

In its sample, this clone was seen a few times. V is TRBV4-3 and J is TRBJ2-7; 9 nucleotides align to TRBD2. The V gene end was trimmed by 2 bases and the J gene end by 1 base; junction bases not matched to a gene: 3. Germline V CDR1 and CDR2: LGHNA, YSLEER. The CDR3 sequence is 15 residues long. Here the CDR3 DNA reads TGCGCCAGCAGCCAAATGGCGGGAGGGTCCTACGAGCAGTACTTC. Translated, it gives CASSQMAGGSYEQYF.

The rearrangement joins TRBV11-2 to TRBJ2-7; tentative D call: TRBD1 (6 bases). The CDR3 sequence is 12 residues long. The germline V gene encodes CDR1 SGHAT and CDR2 FQNNGV. V shed 5 bases and J shed 6 bases, with 11 bases lying between them. CDR3 DNA: TGTGCCAGCAGCATTGCAGGGGCCGAGCAGTACTTC. Its translation is CASSIAGAEQYF.

This clone has more than one count but fewer than ten. This chain uses TRBV30 with TRBJ1-4; D is unresolved. V was cut by 2 bases and J by 8 bases, with 9 bases left in between. The CDR3 covers 12 residues. Germline assignment: CDR1 GTSNPN and CDR2 SVGIG (reference sequence). The CDR3: CAWSPPGEKLFF. DNA for the CDR3: TGTGCCTGGAGTCCACCGGGGGAAAAACTGTTTTTT. The full variable domain, completed using reference TRBV30 and TRBJ1-4, is SQTIHQWPATLVQPVGSPLSLECTVEGTSNPNLYWYRQAAGRGLQLLFYSVGIGQISSEVPQNLSASRPQDRQFILSSKKLLLSDSGFYLCAWSPPGEKLFFGSGTQLSVL.

This clone has a single count. The rearrangement joins TRBV28 to TRBJ1-1, with D possibly matching TRBD1 (5 bases). Per the germline V gene, CDR1 is MDHEN and CDR2 is SYDVKM. Deletions cut 7 bases from V and 3 bases from J, with 12 bases between. The CDR3 has 13 amino acids. CDR3 coding DNA: TGTGCCAGCACCTTGACAGCCGACACTGAAGCTTTCTTT. Translated: CASTLTADTEAFF.

The sample holds a few counts of this clone. The rearrangement uses TRBV28 and TRBJ2-7; 8 nucleotides line up with TRBD1. The CDR3 is 15 residues long. The germline CDR1 and CDR2 sequences are MDHEN and SYDVKM. J gave up 8 bases and V 6 bases, and 15 bases lay outside the gene matches. CDR3 sequence reads: CASRPRQGIVSKQYF. CDR3 bases: TGTGCCAGCAGACCCCGACAGGGGATCGTGTCCAAGCAGTACTTC.

This clone appeared a few times. The CDR3 sequence: CAIGKGANTEAFF. The CDR3 DNA reads TGTGCCATCGGTAAGGGAGCGAACACTGAAGCTTTCTTT. The V and J genes are TRBV10-3 and TRBJ1-1, with D unresolved. This CDR3 is 13 amino acids long. The germline V gene encodes CDR1 ENHRY and CDR2 SYGVKD. The V end lost 8 bases, the J end lost 1 base, and 11 bases lay between the germline ends.

This chain uses TRBV9 with TRBJ1-1; D is possibly TRBD1 (6 bases). This CDR3 is 15 amino acids long. Germline CDR1 and CDR2: SGDLS and YYNGEE. Trimming left V 2 bases short and J 1 base short, with 12 bases between. The CDR3, as DNA: TGTGCCAGCAGCGTGGGGGCTCTGCGGAACACTGAAGCTTTCTTT. It encodes CASSVGALRNTEAFF.

The chain links TRBV29-1 to TRBJ2-3; tentative D call: TRBD1 (6 bases). The germline V gene encodes CDR1 SQVTM and CDR2 ANQGSEA. The CDR3 has 14 amino acids. V lost 8 bases and J 0 bases, leaving 15 bases between the germline ends. This CDR3 is CSTRIGQSTDTQYF. The CDR3 DNA sequence: TGCAGCACTAGAATTGGACAGAGCACAGATACGCAGTATTTT.

V and J are TRBV19 and TRBJ2-6; TRBD1 matches 9 bases. The CDR3 covers 17 residues. J gave up 2 bases and V 3 bases, and 5 bases lay outside the gene matches. Per the germline V gene, CDR1 is LNHDA and CDR2 is SQIVND (reference sequence). CDR3 sequence: CASSMGQGGTGANVLTF. The CDR3 DNA reads TGTGCCAGTAGTATGGGACAGGGAGGTACTGGGGCCAACGTCCTGACTTTC.

This clone has more than one count but fewer than ten. V usage is TRBV6-1 and J usage is TRBJ2-7; 9 bases line up with TRBD1. The germline V gene encodes CDR1 MNHNS and CDR2 SASEGT. V trimming: 4 bases; J trimming: 5 bases; junction bases outside the gene matches: 9. The CDR3 extends over 15 amino acids. The CDR3 is CASSGLGGDRDEQYF. In DNA form, the CDR3 reads TGTGCCAGCAGTGGGCTGGGTGGGGACAGGGACGAGCAGTACTTC.

A few counts support this clone. The gene calls are TRBV18 and TRBJ2-1; D is possibly TRBD2 (6 bases). Germline-derived CDR1 and CDR2 are KGHSH and LQKENI. The V gene lost 3 bases and the J gene lost 6 bases, with 15 bases spanning the gap. The CDR3 is 15 amino acids. The CDR3 spells CASSPLSRGGNEQFF. Written as DNA, the CDR3 is TGTGCCAGCTCACCCCTCTCGAGGGGAGGCAATGAGCAGTTCTTC. Variable domain in full (rest from reference TRBV18 and TRBJ2-1): NAGVMQNPRHLVRRRGQEARLRCSPMKGHSHVYWYRQLPEEGLKFMVYLQKENIIDESGMPKERFSAEFPKEGPSILRIQQVVRGDSAAYFCASSPLSRGGNEQFFGPGTRLTVL.

This chain uses TRBV5-6 with TRBJ1-2; D possibly corresponds to TRBD1 (6 bases). The CDR3 has 14 residues. The V and J ends lost 0 bases and 3 bases respectively, with 9 bases between them. The germline V gene has CDR1 SGHDT and CDR2 YYEEEE. CDR3 nucleotides: TGTGCCAGCAGCTTGGACAGGGTGTACTATGGCTACACCTTC. It encodes CASSLDRVYYGYTF.

The chain uses TRBV2 and TRBJ2-7, with a tentative D call TRBD2 (6 bases). Germline assignment: CDR1 SNHLY and CDR2 FYNNEI. The CDR3 extends over 16 amino acids. Trimming took off 4 bases at V and 1 base at J, with 17 bases between the two ends. The chain's CDR3 is CASSGFLSGGSYEQYF. The CDR3 DNA follows: TGTGCCAGCAGTGGCTTTCTGTCCGGGGGATCCTACGAGCAGTACTTC.

The gene calls are TRBV2 and TRBJ1-3; D is unclear. Per germline, CDR1 SNHLY and CDR2 FYNNEI. The CDR3 has 13 residues. V lost 8 bases to trimming and J lost 0 bases, with 8 bases between them. CDR3 nucleotide sequence: TGTGCCAGCTCGGCGGCCTCTGGAAACACCATATATTTT. Encoded protein: CASSAASGNTIYF.

This clone was recorded a few times. The chain joins TRBV4-3 to TRBJ2-6, with D possibly being TRBD2 (5 bases). The germline V gene encodes CDR1 LGHNA and CDR2 YSLEER. The V end lost 3 bases, the J end lost 0 bases, and 9 bases lay between the germline ends. The CDR3 runs to 16 residues. The CDR3 loop is CASSQSGSSGANVLTF. CDR3 sequence (DNA): TGCGCCAGCAGCCAGTCGGGGAGCTCTGGGGCCAACGTCCTGACTTTC.

Here the CDR3 reads CASSYSLAARGGELFF. DNA of the CDR3: TGTGCCAGCAGTTACTCCCTAGCGGCTCGAGGTGGGGAGCTGTTTTTT. The chain joins TRBV6-5 to TRBJ2-2, with 7 bases identical to TRBD2. V lost 0 bases, J lost 8 bases, and 9 bases stayed unmatched. The CDR3 is made up of 16 amino acids. Germline loops: CDR1 MNHEY, CDR2 SVGAGI.